Listed below are T cell receptor beta chains from one sample, sequenced in a study of monozygotic twins with inflammatory bowel disease. After re-calling the 5' RACE reads, TCRdb lists one entry per CDR3 protein, DNA absent. The sample features over 120,000 distinct CDR3 sequences, with roughly 1.2% in its top ten. Sequenced input: blood. The source is a human donor with ulcerative colitis or Crohn's disease, or a healthy co-twin of an affected twin (not recorded which). CDR3s include the opening cysteine and the closing phenylalanine or tryptophan. Each record gives: J gene, CDR3 length, V gene, CDR3 protein.

>TRBJ1-1|13|TRBV12-3/TRBV12-4
CASSGMTHTEAFF
>TRBJ2-7|18|TRBV11-2
CASSHGITGLASFVEQYF
>TRBJ1-1|14|TRBV12-3/TRBV12-4
CASSAGILNTEAFF
>TRBJ2-6|17|TRBV4-1
CASSQRTGGTGANVLTF
>TRBJ1-1|14|TRBV12-3/TRBV12-4
CASREQKANTEAFF
>TRBJ1-1|13|TRBV30
CAWSPGLNTEAFF
>TRBJ2-1|16|TRBV29-1
CSVEDRDRGSYNEQFF
>TRBJ1-6|15|TRBV28
CASSPPGQVYSPLHF
>TRBJ1-2|16|TRBV5-1
CASSAKDVVANYGYTF
>TRBJ2-7|16|TRBV3-1
CASSLGLAGKSYEQYF
>TRBJ2-7|13|TRBV29-1
CSVGGQGLEEQYF
>TRBJ1-1|12|TRBV19
CASSSGNAEAFF
>TRBJ1-5|16|TRBV19
CASSPLFDRSNQPQHF
>TRBJ2-5|13|TRBV20-1
CSASKGAQETQYF
>TRBJ2-5|14|TRBV11-1
CASSSPGLATTQYF
>TRBJ2-1|17|TRBV5-1
CASSLGFSIKNYNEQFF
>TRBJ2-2|17|TRBV7-3
CASSLGRLAANTGELFF
>TRBJ2-2|15|TRBV9
CASSVGAGGTGELFF
>TRBJ2-2|17|TRBV28
CASSRGLAGFYTGELFF
>TRBJ2-1|14|TRBV11-3
CASSLGRASDEQFF
>TRBJ1-4|15|TRBV2
CASKTGYATNEKLFF
>TRBJ2-1|15|TRBV29-1
CSAHPGAGRYNEQFF
>TRBJ2-1|15|TRBV12-3/TRBV12-4
CASSLAVGVNNEQFF
>TRBJ2-1|13|TRBV12-3/TRBV12-4
CASTLGGRVGQFF
>TRBJ2-5|16|TRBV28
CASSPGALELKETQYF
>TRBJ1-1|14|TRBV12-3/TRBV12-4
CASSWTAMNSEAFF
>TRBJ1-4|16|TRBV27
CASSLSAGARNEKLFF
>TRBJ2-7|13|TRBV20-1
CSARWDRDREQYF
>TRBJ2-3|16|TRBV25-1
CASSTWAVYGTDTQYF
>TRBJ2-1|15|TRBV11-2
CASSLFGQTYNEQFF
>TRBJ2-3|13|TRBV7-7
CASSFSPRDTQYF
>TRBJ2-1|17|TRBV29-1
CSVVEGTLAGEYNEQFF
>TRBJ1-1|16|TRBV5-1
CASSLVKGFMNIEAFF
>TRBJ2-5|14|TRBV6-2/TRBV6-3
CASSYSQVQETQYF
>TRBJ2-1|18|TRBV30
CAWSFSRGGTSRFDEQFF
>TRBJ2-2|13|TRBV11-2
CASRTGGSGELFF
>TRBJ2-6|17|TRBV18
CASSPQGAAAGANVLTF
>TRBJ2-5|14|TRBV5-1
CASSLVGALETRYF
>TRBJ2-1|15|TRBV7-6
CASSLRTSSYNEQFF
>TRBJ2-7|15|TRBV30
CAWSVEQGIRYEQYF
>TRBJ1-4|13|TRBV4-2
CASSQETAEKLFF
>TRBJ1-2|13|TRBV7-2
CASSLQGDNGYTF
>TRBJ1-2|13|TRBV24-1
CATSDLKGGGYTF
>TRBJ2-5|12|TRBV20-1
CSARGSTETQYF
>TRBJ1-1|15|TRBV12-3/TRBV12-4
CASIPGQSWNTEAFF
>TRBJ1-1|16|TRBV6-1
CASSLSKGALGTEAFF
>TRBJ1-1|14|TRBV12-3/TRBV12-4
CASSFRRKGTEAFF
>TRBJ2-7|16|TRBV9
CASSVGLERATTKQYF
>TRBJ2-7|15|TRBV7-9
CASSLAGRLDYEQYF
>TRBJ1-2|13|TRBV4-3
CASSQVPSAGYTF